Presented here are 12 T cell receptor beta chains from one specimen sequenced in a study of identical twins. TCRdb reanalysed the 5' RACE reads using MiXCR and keeps one entry per CDR3 protein. The repertoire includes about 1.7 million distinct CDR3 sequences, 32% of them detected once, and around 0.25% sits in the top ten. Input material: cord blood. These receptors all stem from a newborn girl in good health.

This rearrangement joins TRBV27 to TRBJ1-6, with TRBD1 as a possible D gene (5 bases). V lost 6 bases and J 6 bases, leaving 12 bases between the germline ends. Germline V CDR1 and CDR2: MNHEY, SMNVEV (reference sequence). The CDR3 contains 14 residues. The CDR3 nucleotides read TGTGCCAGCAGGGTACGGGGGTTTAATTCACCCCTCCACTTT. It yields the protein CASRVRGFNSPLHF.

Only a few counts were recorded for this clonotype. In DNA form, the CDR3 reads TGCAGTGCTACCACTACTAGCGGGGGGCCCCCACATGAGCAGTTCTTC. Its protein product is CSATTTSGGPPHEQFF. The chain links TRBV20-1 to TRBJ2-1, with 12 bases lining up with TRBD2. Germline loops: CDR1 DFQATT, CDR2 SNEGSKA (reference sequence). The CDR3 consists of 16 residues. The J segment lost 8 bases and the V segment lost 4 bases, leaving 12 bases of the junction unmatched.

The CDR3 DNA sequence: TGCAGCGTTGGGACAAACTCCTACGAGCAGTACTTC. Its protein product is CSVGTNSYEQYF. The chain links TRBV29-1 to TRBJ2-7, with a tentative D call TRBD1 (5 bases). CDR3 size: 12 residues. Germline-derived CDR1 and CDR2 are SQVTM and ANQGSEA. V was clipped by 4 bases and J by 0 bases, with 7 bases between them.

This clonotype was observed many times. The chain recombines TRBV27 with TRBJ2-5; D might be TRBD1 (6 bases). This CDR3 is 15 amino acids long. Trimming pared 0 bases from V and 1 base from J, leaving 9 bases between. Germline values: CDR1 MNHEY, CDR2 SMNVEV (reference sequence). DNA of the CDR3: TGTGCCAGCAGTTTATCGACAGGAGTCCAAGAGACCCAGTACTTC. Translating gives CASSLSTGVQETQYF.

This clonotype is a singleton in its sample. A much more abundant neighbour one base away suggests this may be a read error. CDR3 nucleotides: TGTACCATCAGGAGGGACAAGAGCACAGATACGCAGTATTTT. Encoded protein: CTIRRDKSTDTQYF. The chain carries TRBV10-3 and TRBJ2-3, with D perhaps TRBD1 or TRBD2 (6 bases each). The CDR3 is made up of 14 amino acids. CDR1 and CDR2 (germline): ENHRY, SYGVKD.

This clonotype appeared a few times. The chain carries TRBV9 and TRBJ2-3; a possible D gene is TRBD2 (7 bases). The CDR3 has 15 amino acids. V lost 0 bases and J lost 3, with 11 bases in between. CDR1 is SGDLS and CDR2 is YYNGEE in the germline V gene. DNA of the CDR3: TGTGCCAGCAGCGTAGCTGGGGGGGCAACAGATACGCAGTATTTT. Its protein product is CASSVAGGATDTQYF.

This clonotype was observed a few times. The genes are TRBV6-6 and TRBJ2-3; D not resolved. The CDR3 is 14 residues long. Trimming pared 6 bases from V and 2 bases from J, leaving 12 bases between. Per germline, CDR1 MNHNY and CDR2 SVGAGI (reference sequence). Here the CDR3 reads CASRHGRFTDTQYF. The CDR3 DNA is TGTGCCAGCAGGCACGGGCGGTTCACAGATACGCAGTATTTT.

CDR3 sequence: CASSQVILRTSSYNEQFF. DNA for the CDR3: TGTGCCAGCAGCCAAGTCATACTCAGGACTAGCTCCTACAATGAGCAGTTCTTC. This rearrangement joins TRBV3-1 to TRBJ2-1; 7 nucleotides align to TRBD2. The junction had 9 bases not matched to a gene; V was cut back by 1 base and J by 0 bases. Germline V gene data show CDR1 as LGHDT and CDR2 as YNNKEL (reference sequence). This CDR3 comprises 18 residues.

The chain is built from TRBV7-8 and TRBJ1-4; 8 bases map to TRBD1. This CDR3 comprises 17 residues. The germline gives CDR1 SGHVS, CDR2 FQNEAQ. Unmatched junction bases numbered 14, after V lost 4 bases and J lost 7 bases. The CDR3 sequence: CASSSRALQGAVEKLFF. The CDR3 bases are TGTGCCAGCAGCTCTAGGGCCCTCCAGGGGGCGGTTGAAAAACTGTTTTTT.

The rearrangement links TRBV12-3 or TRBV12-4 to TRBJ2-1; TRBD2 matches at 8 bases. The CDR3 has 15 amino acids. The junction had 9 bases not matched to a gene; V was cut back by 5 bases and J by 6 bases. CDR3 in amino acids: CASSLRGLAFNEQFF. The CDR3 DNA is TGTGCCAGCAGTCTCCGAGGACTAGCCTTCAATGAGCAGTTCTTC.

This clonotype has only a few counts. The chain uses TRBV11-2 and TRBJ2-7, with TRBD2 matching over 14 bases. Trimming removed 1 base from V and 8 bases from J; junction bases left unmatched: 1. Germline-derived CDR1 and CDR2 are SGHAT and FQNNGV. The CDR3 totals 14 residues. CDR3 DNA sequence: TGTGCCAGCAGCTTAGGACTAGCGGGGGGGCAGCAGTACTTC. Its protein is CASSLGLAGGQQYF.

V usage is TRBV27 and J usage is TRBJ2-4; 9 bases are a match to TRBD1. The CDR3 runs to 16 residues. Per germline, CDR1 MNHEY and CDR2 SMNVEV (reference sequence). Trimming cost V 1 base and J 4 bases; bases outside gene matches: 5. The DNA for the CDR3 is TGTGCCAGCAGTTTATGGGGGGGGACAGGGAAAAACATTCAGTACTTC. Its translation is CASSLWGGTGKNIQYF.